Following are 19 T cell receptor beta chains from one sample sequenced in a study of T cells in Graves' hyperthyroidism and ophthalmopathy. Researchers amplified the TCR beta CDR3 regions from RNA transcripts. Initially, a first-round RT-PCR of the TCR CDR3 employed the HTBI primer set. One entry per CDR3 protein results from TCRdb running MiXCR on the multiplex PCR reads. The sample shows a few hundred thousand distinct CDR3 sequences, roughly 16% of them seen only once. The sample comprised blood. All receptors come from a woman in her 40s with Graves' ophthalmopathy.

The genes are TRBV19 and TRBJ1-5; 7 bases fit TRBD1. Unmatched junction bases numbered 9, after V lost 7 bases and J lost 6 bases. This CDR3 region has 14 residues. The germline gives CDR1 LNHDA, CDR2 SQIVND (reference sequence). The CDR3 nucleotides read TGTGCCAGTAAAATGGAGGGGGCAACTCAGCCCCAGCATTTT. It specifies CASKMEGATQPQHF.

The chain links TRBV20-1 to TRBJ1-1; TRBD1 might be the D (5 bases). The CDR3 extends over 12 amino acids. Germline V gives CDR1 DFQATT, CDR2 SNEGSKA (reference sequence). Trimming took off 2 bases at V and 5 bases at J, with 9 bases between the two ends. The CDR3 nucleotides read TGCAGTGCTAGACTTCAGGGAACTGAAGCTTTCTTT. It translates to CSARLQGTEAFF.

This clonotype has a handful of counts. As DNA, the CDR3 is TGTGCCAGCAGCCGGAGTAGCGGGAGCGGATACGAGCAGTACTTC. Translation: CASSRSSGSGYEQYF. The chain employs TRBV3-1 and TRBJ2-7; 9 bases map to TRBD2. The CDR3 length is 15 residues. CDR1 and CDR2 (germline): LGHDT, YNNKEL (reference sequence). Trimming took 4 bases from V and 4 from J; bases not matched to a gene: 8.

In this sample, this clonotype turned up many times. This rearrangement joins TRBV28 to TRBJ1-1; a weak D match, TRBD1 (6 bases). Germline V gene data show CDR1 as MDHEN and CDR2 as SYDVKM. V lost 2 bases and J lost 10, with 11 bases in between. The CDR3 spans 12 residues. Here the CDR3 reads CASSLPRGRAFF. The CDR3 DNA sequence: TGTGCCAGCAGTTTACCCAGGGGACGAGCTTTCTTT.

This clonotype was detected a few times. The V call is TRBV4-1, the J call TRBJ1-2; unclear D gene. Germline V lookup: CDR1 MGHRA, CDR2 YSYEKL. The CDR3 totals 14 residues. Trimming took off 0 bases at V and 4 bases at J, with 9 bases between the two ends. In DNA, the CDR3 is TGCGCCAGCAGCCAAGATCTGGAGGGCTATGGCTACACCTTC. Translated, it gives CASSQDLEGYGYTF.

The chain uses TRBV18 and TRBJ2-2; 11 bases align to TRBD1. Trimming cost V 0 bases and J 7 bases; bases outside gene matches: 7. The V gene's germline CDR1 is KGHSH and CDR2 LQKENI. CDR3 size: 17 residues. CDR3 loop: CASSPPGTGGFGGELFF. The DNA of the CDR3 is TGTGCCAGCTCACCACCCGGGACAGGGGGTTTCGGCGGGGAGCTGTTTTTT.

This clonotype has just a few counts. The chain uses TRBV12-3 or TRBV12-4 and TRBJ1-6; D not resolved. Deletions cut 2 bases from V and 9 bases from J, with 8 bases between. The CDR3 totals 13 residues. The CDR3 coding sequence is TGTGCCAGCAGTTTATTTCGTAGTTCACCCCTCCACTTT. Translation: CASSLFRSSPLHF.

The chain links TRBV20-1 to TRBJ1-5, with TRBD1 matching 9 bases. The J segment lost 4 bases and the V segment lost 4 bases, leaving 11 bases of the junction unmatched. CDR3 length: 16 amino acids. From germline, CDR1 is DFQATT and CDR2 SNEGSKA (reference sequence). CDR3 loop: CSATGTGTGPNQPQHF. The CDR3 nucleotides are TGCAGTGCTACCGGTACTGGGACAGGGCCTAATCAGCCCCAGCATTTT.

In this sample, this clonotype turned up many times. This chain links TRBV29-1 with TRBJ2-3; 14 bases are shared with TRBD2. The germline CDR1 and CDR2 sequences are SQVTM and ANQGSEA. V gave up 6 bases and J gave up 2 bases; unmatched junction bases: 10. The CDR3 is made up of 17 amino acids. CDR3 sequence (DNA): TGCAGCGTCCCAGGGACTAGCGGGAGCGGCCCCACAGATACGCAGTATTTT. Amino acid sequence: CSVPGTSGSGPTDTQYF.

The chain joins TRBV6-1 to TRBJ2-2, with D possibly TRBD2 on 6 matching bases. CDR1 is MNHNS and CDR2 is SASEGT in the germline V gene. This CDR3 has 13 residues. V dropped 6 bases and J dropped 6 bases, with 11 bases sitting between them. The CDR3 sequence is CASRNGGAGELFF. CDR3 sequence (DNA): TGTGCCAGCAGGAACGGGGGAGCCGGGGAGCTGTTTTTT.

Many counts were recorded for this clonotype. The chain recombines TRBV2 with TRBJ2-1; possible D gene TRBD2, 5 bases. V lost 2 bases to trimming and J lost 8 bases, with 13 bases between them. The CDR3 extends over 14 amino acids. Germline CDR1 reads SNHLY; CDR2 reads FYNNEI. CDR3: CASSEISSLDEQFF. The DNA for the CDR3 is TGTGCCAGCAGTGAAATCTCTAGCCTCGATGAGCAGTTCTTC.

This clonotype was observed a few times. V gene TRBV11-2 combines with J gene TRBJ2-2; no clear D gene. The CDR3 has 14 residues. Germline V gene lookup returns CDR1 SGHAT and CDR2 FQNNGV. The ends were cut back, 7 bases at V and 8 bases at J, with 17 bases in the middle. In DNA form, the CDR3 reads TGTGCCAGCACCCCTAAGTTCCTACTTGGGGAGCTGTTTTTT. Translated, it gives CASTPKFLLGELFF.

This clonotype showed up many times. The J gene is TRBJ2-5, the V gene TRBV28; 11 positions match TRBD1. This CDR3 has 15 residues. J lost 4 bases, V lost 6 bases, and 7 bases had no gene match. The germline gives CDR1 MDHEN, CDR2 SYDVKM. The CDR3 nucleotides read TGTGCCAGCAGCCCCGGGGACAGGGGGAGAGAGACCCAGTACTTC. Its protein is CASSPGDRGRETQYF.

Of note for this clonotype: Given a much more abundant clone one base away, this may be a read error. The genes are TRBV6-1 and TRBJ2-1, with TRBD2 matching 11 bases. The J call may be faulty, since TRBJ2-7 better matches the DNA end. This CDR3 spans 15 amino acids. The germline gives CDR1 MNHNS, CDR2 SASEGT. The CDR3 coding sequence is TGTGCCAGCAGGTCACTAGCGGGAGTGGGTAATGAGCAGTACTTC. Its translation: CASRSLAGVGNEQYF.

At least ten counts were recorded for this clonotype. J is TRBJ1-1 and V is TRBV14; tentative D call: TRBD1 (5 bases). From germline, CDR1 is SGHDN and CDR2 FVKESK. The CDR3 has 16 residues. V lost 0 bases, J lost 4 bases, and 15 bases lay in between. The CDR3 protein is CASSQDHFWGSTEAFF. In DNA, the CDR3 is TGTGCCAGCAGCCAAGATCACTTCTGGGGGTCCACTGAAGCTTTCTTT.

This clonotype has only a few counts. CDR3 protein: CSASSRQGRAEAFF. The CDR3 DNA reads as TGCAGTGCTAGCTCCCGACAGGGGCGGGCTGAAGCTTTCTTT. This chain joins TRBV20-1 and TRBJ1-1, with TRBD1 identical over 8 bases. With 3 bases clipped from V and 6 bases from J, the junction kept 9 bases outside the gene matches. The germline V gene encodes CDR1 DFQATT and CDR2 SNEGSKA (reference sequence). The CDR3 sequence is 14 residues long.

The chain's CDR3 is CASSPPGLAGVAGELFF. The CDR3 DNA follows: TGTGCCAGCAGCCCCCCGGGACTAGCGGGCGTGGCCGGGGAGCTGTTTTTT. The rearrangement joins TRBV7-3 to TRBJ2-2, with 12 bases lining up with TRBD2. This CDR3 spans 17 amino acids. V gave up 5 bases and J gave up 6 bases; unmatched junction bases: 10. CDR1 SGHTA and CDR2 FQGTGA come from the germline V gene.

This clonotype was counted a single time. This may stem from a read error, because a much larger clone lies one nucleotide away. J is TRBJ1-2 and V is TRBV7-7, with D hard to call. The CDR3 is 13 amino acids. Deletions cut 1 base from V and 3 bases from J, with 6 bases between. The germline gives CDR1 SSHAT, CDR2 FNYEAQ (reference sequence). The CDR3 loop reads CASSLGSHYGYTF. Written as DNA, the CDR3 is TGTGCCAGCAGCTTAGGGTCGCACTATGGCTACACCTTC.

As for this clonotype: A much more abundant neighbour one base away suggests this may be a read error. The rearrangement uses TRBV6-2 or TRBV6-3 and TRBJ2-1; TRBD2 matches 10 bases. This CDR3 has 18 residues. Germline-derived CDR1 and CDR2 are MNHEY and SVGEGT. This chain's CDR3 is CARSGEPSGGPGYNEQFF. CDR3 coding DNA: TGTGCCCGCAGCGGAGAGCCTAGCGGGGGCCCGGGGTACAATGAGCAGTTCTTC.